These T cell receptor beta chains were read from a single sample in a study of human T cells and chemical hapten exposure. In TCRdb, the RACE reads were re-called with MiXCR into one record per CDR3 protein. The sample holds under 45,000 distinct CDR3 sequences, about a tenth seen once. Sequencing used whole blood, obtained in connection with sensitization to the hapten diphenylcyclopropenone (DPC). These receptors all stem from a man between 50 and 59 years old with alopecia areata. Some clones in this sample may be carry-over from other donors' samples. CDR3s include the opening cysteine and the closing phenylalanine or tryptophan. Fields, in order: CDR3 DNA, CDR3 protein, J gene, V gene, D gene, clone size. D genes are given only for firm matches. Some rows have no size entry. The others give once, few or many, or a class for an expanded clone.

TGTGCCAGTAGTGTAGACAGGGGGCTGAACGGCGATCAGCCCCAGCATTTT CASSVDRGLNGDQPQHF TRBJ1-5 TRBV19 TRBD1 many
TGTGCCAGCAGTTGGACAGCCATGGATGAGCAGTTCTTC CASSWTAMDEQFF TRBJ2-1 TRBV2 - few
TGCAGTGCTAGAGACACACCCGATCAGCCCCAGCATTTT CSARDTPDQPQHF TRBJ1-5 TRBV20-1 - many
TGTGCCTGGAGTGTCCAGCGGGACTTCAACATTCAGTACTTC CAWSVQRDFNIQYF TRBJ2-4 TRBV30 TRBD2 -
TGTGCCATCATGTCGGTAGGAGGCCCGAACACCGGGGAGCTGTTTTTT CAIMSVGGPNTGELFF TRBJ2-2 TRBV10-3 - -
TGTGCCAGCAGTCTCCCCGGGACAGGGGACTACGAGCAGTACTTC CASSLPGTGDYEQYF TRBJ2-7 TRBV28 TRBD1 many
TGCGCCAGCAGCCAAAGCGCTCAGAACACTGAAGCTTTCTTT CASSQSAQNTEAFF TRBJ1-1 TRBV4-1 - many
TGTGCCAGCAGTTTTGTGGAAGGGTCTGGCTATGGCTACACCTTC CASSFVEGSGYGYTF TRBJ1-2 TRBV28 - -
TGTGCCATCACATCAGCGAACACCGGGGAGCTGTTTTTT CAITSANTGELFF TRBJ2-2 TRBV7-2 - many
TGTGCCAGCAGCTTTATGGGTCTGAGGGAGGGCGAGCAGTACTTC CASSFMGLREGEQYF TRBJ2-7 TRBV7-8 TRBD2 many
TGTGCCAGCAGGTTCGGGACAGCGAAAAACTATGGCTACACCTTC CASRFGTAKNYGYTF TRBJ1-2 TRBV6-5 TRBD1 many
TGCAGCGTGGGGAACAGGGGACAGCCCCAGCATTTT CSVGNRGQPQHF TRBJ1-5 TRBV29-1 TRBD1 few
TGTGCCAGCACTAGCGGGAGGGTTAGCACAGATACGCAGTATTTT CASTSGRVSTDTQYF TRBJ2-3 TRBV6-5 TRBD2 many
TGTGCCAGCAGATCACGACGTAGGAAACAGGGGACGGAGACCCAGTACTTC CASRSRRRKQGTETQYF TRBJ2-5 TRBV28 TRBD1 -
TGTGCCACCAGTCTCCTGGGCGGGATCTATGGCTACACCTTC CATSLLGGIYGYTF TRBJ1-2 TRBV15 - many
TGTGCCAGCAGGCTGGACGCTAGCTCCTACGAGCAGTACTTC CASRLDASSYEQYF TRBJ2-7 TRBV6-1 - many
TGTGCCAGCAGTCCCGGGATCAATCAGCCCCAGCATTTT CASSPGINQPQHF TRBJ1-5 TRBV6-1 - many